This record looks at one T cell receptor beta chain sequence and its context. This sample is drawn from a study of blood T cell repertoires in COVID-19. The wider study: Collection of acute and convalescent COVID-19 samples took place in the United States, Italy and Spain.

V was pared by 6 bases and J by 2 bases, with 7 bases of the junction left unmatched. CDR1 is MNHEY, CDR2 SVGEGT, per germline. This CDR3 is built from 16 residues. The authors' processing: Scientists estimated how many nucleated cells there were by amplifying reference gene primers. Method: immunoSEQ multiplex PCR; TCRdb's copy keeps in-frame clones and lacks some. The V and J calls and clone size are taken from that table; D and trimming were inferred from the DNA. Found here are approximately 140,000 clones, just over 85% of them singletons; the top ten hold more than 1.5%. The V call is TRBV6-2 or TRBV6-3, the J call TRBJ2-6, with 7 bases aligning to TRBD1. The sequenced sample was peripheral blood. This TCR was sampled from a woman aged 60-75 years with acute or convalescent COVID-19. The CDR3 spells CASSTTGAAGANVLTF. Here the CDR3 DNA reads TGTGCCAGCAGCACCACAGGGGCTGCTGGGGCCAACGTCCTGACTTTC.